A single sample gave rise to the 24 T cell receptor beta chains below, sequenced in a study of blood T cell repertoires in COVID-19. Using immunoSEQ multiplex PCR, the repertoire was profiled, and TCRdb retains in-frame clones only, with some absent. Of approximately 68,000 clones listed, around 86% were seen once; the top ten hold around 9.9%. Sequenced sample: peripheral blood. The receptors here all came from a man in his 70s with active or convalescent COVID-19.

This clone showed up just a few times. DNA of the CDR3: TGTGCCAGCAGCTTAGCGAGTCAAAGGGGCAATGAGCAGTTCTTC. It specifies CASSLASQRGNEQFF. This chain joins TRBV7-2 and TRBJ2-1, with D possibly being TRBD1 (5 bases). V was trimmed by 0 bases and J by 6 bases, leaving 12 bases between them. There are 15 residues in the CDR3. Germline-derived CDR1 and CDR2 are SGHTA and FQGNSA. Full variable domain (missing parts from reference TRBV7-2 and TRBJ2-1): GAGVSQSPSNKVTEKGKDVELRCDPISGHTALYWYRQSLGQGLEFLIYFQGNSAPDKSGLPSDRFSAERTGGSVSTLTIQRTQQEDSAVYLCASSLASQRGNEQFFGPGTRLTVL.

The genes are TRBV18 and TRBJ2-1; 7 nucleotides agree with TRBD2. This CDR3 is built from 15 residues. Germline lookup yields CDR1 KGHSH and CDR2 LQKENI. J lost 6 bases, V lost 6 bases, and 11 bases had no gene match. DNA of the CDR3: TGTGCCAGCTCCAAGGCGACTAGCTCCGCCAATGAGCAGTTCTTC. Protein sequence: CASSKATSSANEQFF.

The V and J genes are TRBV30 and TRBJ1-5; perhaps TRBD1 as D (5 bases). Germline-derived CDR1 and CDR2 are GTSNPN and SVGIG (reference sequence). V was pared by 2 bases and J by 0 bases, with 14 bases between. The CDR3 is 16 amino acids. CDR3 amino acids: CAWSYRWGLSNQPQHF. CDR3 in DNA: TGTGCCTGGAGTTACCGATGGGGACTTAGCAATCAGCCCCAGCATTTT. The variable domain in full, completed from reference TRBV30 and TRBJ1-5, reads SQTIHQWPATLVQPVGSPLSLECTVEGTSNPNLYWYRQAAGRGLQLLFYSVGIGQISSEVPQNLSASRPQDRQFILSSKKLLLSDSGFYLCAWSYRWGLSNQPQHFGDGTRLSIL.

The V and J genes are TRBV5-5 and TRBJ1-2; D is perhaps TRBD1 (6 bases). This CDR3 region has 14 residues. The V end lost 1 base, the J end lost 4 bases, and 11 bases lay between the germline ends. Germline lookup yields CDR1 SGHKS and CDR2 YYEKEE (reference sequence). CDR3 sequence (DNA): TGTGCCAGCAGCTTGACAGGGACCGTCTATGGCTACACCTTC. Translation: CASSLTGTVYGYTF.

The rearrangement uses TRBV15 and TRBJ2-7, with D tentatively TRBD2 (5 bases). Per the germline V gene, CDR1 is LNHNV and CDR2 is YYDKDF (reference sequence). The CDR3 has 13 amino acids. Trimming cost V 4 bases and J 4 bases, with 11 bases left between them. Here the CDR3 DNA reads TGTGCCACCAGCACAAGACGGGGTTACGAGCAGTACTTC. Its translation: CATSTRRGYEQYF.

This clone was found a few times. This rearrangement joins TRBV4-1 to TRBJ2-7; D possibly corresponds to TRBD2 (5 bases). The length of the CDR3 is 16 residues. V lost 3 bases and J lost 1, with 16 bases in between. From germline, CDR1 is MGHRA and CDR2 YSYEKL. The CDR3 region has the DNA TGCGCCAGCAGCCATCCTGCTCGGGATAGGTCCTACGAGCAGTACTTC. This sequence encodes CASSHPARDRSYEQYF.

This clone was counted a single time. The chain couples TRBV7-3 to TRBJ1-5, with D tentatively TRBD1 (5 bases). The length of the CDR3 is 15 residues. Trimming took 0 bases from V and 7 from J, leaving 13 bases between them. Looked up from germline, CDR1 is SGHTA and CDR2 is FQGTGA. CDR3 DNA: TGTGCCAGCAGCTTAACGGCCCAGGGTCGACAGCCCCAGCATTTT. Amino acid sequence: CASSLTAQGRQPQHF.

This chain links TRBV11-2 with TRBJ2-5; tentative D call: TRBD2 (6 bases). With 1 base removed from V and 7 bases from J, the gap between germline ends came to 19 bases. Looked up from germline, CDR1 is SGHAT and CDR2 is FQNNGV. This CDR3 contains 16 residues. In DNA, the CDR3 is TGTGCCAGCAGCTTAGCCGGAACAGCCGGGGGAAGGACCCAGTACTTC. It specifies CASSLAGTAGGRTQYF.

The rearrangement uses TRBV5-4 and TRBJ1-2, with D possibly TRBD1 on 6 matching bases. There are 15 residues in the CDR3. Germline-derived CDR1 and CDR2 are SGHNT and YYREEE (reference sequence). Trimming pared 3 bases from V and 2 bases from J, leaving 14 bases between. The CDR3 region has the DNA TGTGCCAGCAGCTGGCGCAATCAGGGGAACTATGGCTACACCTTC. Amino acids: CASSWRNQGNYGYTF.

This chain uses TRBV2 with TRBJ2-3; TRBD2 agrees at 7 bases. V was pared by 6 bases and J by 0 bases, with 3 bases of the junction left unmatched. CDR1 is SNHLY and CDR2 is FYNNEI in the germline V gene. The CDR3 is 14 residues long. In nucleotides, the CDR3 is TGTGCCAGCAGCCCAGCGGGAAGCACAGATACGCAGTATTTT. Encoded protein: CASSPAGSTDTQYF.

The rearrangement uses TRBV7-2 and TRBJ1-2; D is uncertain. The CDR3 length is 15 residues. CDR1 SGHTA and CDR2 FQGNSA come from the germline V gene. V was pared by 0 bases and J by 8 bases, with 16 bases between. The CDR3 DNA reads as TGTGCCAGCAGCTTAGCGGGTGTTATCGCTAGGGGCTACACCTTC. The encoded protein is CASSLAGVIARGYTF.

The rearrangement joins TRBV5-1 to TRBJ2-1; weak D call: TRBD2 (6 bases). The germline V gene encodes CDR1 SGHRS and CDR2 YFSETQ. The V end lost 4 bases, the J end lost 0 bases, and 11 bases lay between the germline ends. The CDR3 contains 15 residues. The CDR3 nucleotides are TGCGCCAGCAGCAGGGACTCGAGCTCCTACAATGAGCAGTTCTTC. It translates to CASSRDSSSYNEQFF.

This chain connects TRBV7-9 to TRBJ2-6; D remains ambiguous. Germline-derived CDR1 and CDR2 are SEHNR and FQNEAQ (reference sequence). This CDR3 has 14 amino acids. The CDR3 spells CVAPALSGANVLTF. As DNA, the CDR3 is TGTGTCGCCCCAGCGCTCTCTGGGGCCAACGTCCTGACTTTC.

The chain has TRBV9 and TRBJ1-4; D might be TRBD1 (6 bases). Germline V gene sequence: CDR1 SGDLS, CDR2 YYNGEE. V gave up 2 bases and J gave up 5 bases, with 13 bases separating them. The CDR3 has 15 residues. The DNA for the CDR3 is TGTGCCAGCAGCGTTACCGGACAGATAAATGAAAAACTGTTTTTT. This gives the protein CASSVTGQINEKLFF.

The sample holds a few counts of this clone. The V call is TRBV7-2, the J call TRBJ2-2; no firm D call. Germline assignment: CDR1 SGHTA and CDR2 FQGNSA. V was pared by 2 bases and J by 4 bases, with 5 bases between. CDR3 size: 13 residues. The CDR3 spells CASSLTRTGELFF. The DNA for the CDR3 is TGTGCCAGCAGCTTAACTCGCACCGGGGAGCTGTTTTTT.

The V call is TRBV28, the J call TRBJ1-5; 7 positions agree with TRBD1. Germline assignment: CDR1 MDHEN and CDR2 SYDVKM. This CDR3 has 16 amino acids. The V gene end was trimmed by 4 bases and the J gene end by 3 bases; junction bases not matched to a gene: 9. CDR3 loop: CASSSALGQNNQPQHF. The CDR3 nucleotides read TGTGCCAGCAGTTCGGCCCTGGGACAGAACAATCAGCCCCAGCATTTT.

The rearrangement joins TRBV30 to TRBJ2-1; TRBD2 matches 9 bases. V lost 5 bases, J lost 7 bases, and 3 bases stayed unmatched. Germline CDR1 reads GTSNPN; CDR2 reads SVGIG (reference sequence). The CDR3 covers 12 residues. CDR3 residues: CAWGAGGNEQFF. In DNA form, the CDR3 reads TGTGCCTGGGGAGCGGGGGGTAATGAGCAGTTCTTC.

The chain couples TRBV10-3 to TRBJ1-3; D might be TRBD1 (6 bases). Germline lookup yields CDR1 ENHRY and CDR2 SYGVKD. The CDR3 sequence is 15 residues long. Trimming removed 0 bases at V and 2 bases at J, with 8 bases between. Written as DNA, the CDR3 is TGTGCCATCAGTGAGTCTACAGGGACTGGAAACACCATATATTTT. Translation gives CAISESTGTGNTIYF.

V and J are TRBV5-5 and TRBJ2-3; D unresolved. V lost 0 bases, J lost 13 bases, and 9 bases lay in between. Germline assignment: CDR1 SGHKS and CDR2 YYEKEE (reference sequence). This CDR3 has 11 residues. CDR3: CASSLESVEYF. The CDR3, as DNA: TGTGCCAGCAGCTTGGAAAGCGTAGAGTATTTT.

The genes are TRBV18 and TRBJ2-1; 11 nucleotides align to TRBD1. Germline CDR1 is KGHSH and CDR2 is LQKENI. The J segment lost 3 bases and the V segment lost 6 bases, leaving 10 bases of the junction unmatched. CDR3 size: 17 residues. CDR3 coding DNA: TGTGCCAGCTCCCACACCTCCGGGACAGGGGGCTACAATGAGCAGTTCTTC. Protein sequence: CASSHTSGTGGYNEQFF.

The sample holds one count of this clone. The chain combines TRBV20-1 with TRBJ1-2, with no clear D. V was cut by 3 bases and J by 8 bases, with 13 bases left in between. CDR3 length: 12 amino acids. From germline, CDR1 is DFQATT and CDR2 SNEGSKA (reference sequence). The CDR3 sequence: CSASLGDWGYTF. The CDR3 region has the DNA TGCAGTGCTAGTCTCGGAGACTGGGGCTACACCTTC.

The chain joins TRBV3-1 (or the pseudogene TRBV3-2) to TRBJ2-5, with unresolved D. This CDR3 is built from 13 residues. CDR1 and CDR2 from the germline V gene are LGHDT and YNNKEL (reference sequence). V lost 4 bases and J 0 bases, leaving 6 bases between the germline ends. CDR3 in amino acids: CASSPRYQETQYF. CDR3 in DNA: TGTGCCAGCAGCCCCCGGTACCAAGAGACCCAGTACTTC.

The genes are TRBV28 and TRBJ2-5; 7 bases map to TRBD2. CDR3 size: 17 residues. J lost 2 bases, V lost 6 bases, and 15 bases had no gene match. Per the germline V gene, CDR1 is MDHEN and CDR2 is SYDVKM. The CDR3 region is CASSAGTGGFGQETQYF. CDR3 bases: TGTGCCAGCAGCGCCGGGACGGGGGGTTTTGGGCAAGAGACCCAGTACTTC.

This clone was seen at least ten times. CDR3 residues: CASSYSGRSNEQFF. DNA of the CDR3: TGTGCCAGCAGTTACAGCGGGAGAAGCAATGAGCAGTTCTTC. The rearrangement uses TRBV6-5 and TRBJ2-1; TRBD2 aligns across 8 bases. The CDR3 is 14 residues long. Trimming took 2 bases from V and 6 from J; bases not matched to a gene: 3. CDR1 and CDR2 from the germline V gene are MNHEY and SVGAGI.